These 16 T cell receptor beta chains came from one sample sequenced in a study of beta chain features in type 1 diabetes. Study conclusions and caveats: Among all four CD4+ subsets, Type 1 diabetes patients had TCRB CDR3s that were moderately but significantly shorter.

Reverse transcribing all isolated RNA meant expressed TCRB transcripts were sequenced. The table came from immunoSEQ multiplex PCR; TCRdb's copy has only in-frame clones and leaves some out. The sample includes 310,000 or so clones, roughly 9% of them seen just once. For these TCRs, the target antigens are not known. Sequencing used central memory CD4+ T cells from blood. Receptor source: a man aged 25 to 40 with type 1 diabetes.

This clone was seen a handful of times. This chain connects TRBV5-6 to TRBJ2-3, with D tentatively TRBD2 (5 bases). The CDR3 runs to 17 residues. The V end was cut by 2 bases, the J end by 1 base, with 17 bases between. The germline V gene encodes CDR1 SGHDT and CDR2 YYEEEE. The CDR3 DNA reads TGTGCCAGCAGCTTTGTGGCCGGAGGAACCCGCACAGATACGCAGTATTTT. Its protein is CASSFVAGGTRTDTQYF.

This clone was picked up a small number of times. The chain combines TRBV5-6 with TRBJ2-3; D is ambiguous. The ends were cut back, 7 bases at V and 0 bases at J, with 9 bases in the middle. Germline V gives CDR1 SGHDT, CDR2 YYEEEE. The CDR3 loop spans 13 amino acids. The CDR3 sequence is CASAAESTDTQYF. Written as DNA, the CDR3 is TGTGCCAGCGCGGCCGAGAGCACAGATACGCAGTATTTT.

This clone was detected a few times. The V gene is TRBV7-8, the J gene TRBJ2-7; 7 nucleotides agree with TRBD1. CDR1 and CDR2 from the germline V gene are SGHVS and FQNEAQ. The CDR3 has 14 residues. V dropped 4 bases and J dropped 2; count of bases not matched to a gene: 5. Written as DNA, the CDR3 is TGTGCCAGCAGCTCTAACAGGGGAGCCTACGAGCAGTACTTC. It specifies CASSSNRGAYEQYF.

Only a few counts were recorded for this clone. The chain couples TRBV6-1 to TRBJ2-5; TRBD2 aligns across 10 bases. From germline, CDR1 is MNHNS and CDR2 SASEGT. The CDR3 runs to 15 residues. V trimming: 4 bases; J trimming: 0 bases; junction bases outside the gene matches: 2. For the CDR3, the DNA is TGTGCCAGCAGTGCCCTAGCGGGGGACCAAGAGACCCAGTACTTC. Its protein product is CASSALAGDQETQYF.

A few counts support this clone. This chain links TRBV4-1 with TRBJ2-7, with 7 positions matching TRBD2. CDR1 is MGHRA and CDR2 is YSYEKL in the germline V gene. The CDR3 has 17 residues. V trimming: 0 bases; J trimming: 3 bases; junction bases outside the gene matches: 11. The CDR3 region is CASSQDSGRGTIYEQYF. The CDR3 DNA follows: TGCGCCAGCAGCCAAGATTCAGGGAGGGGTACAATCTACGAGCAGTACTTC.

The CDR3 is CAIRQSLEETQYF. Written as DNA, the CDR3 is TGTGCCATCAGACAGAGCTTAGAAGAGACCCAGTACTTC. The chain has TRBV10-3 and TRBJ2-5, with D unresolved. The CDR3 has 13 residues. Germline V lookup: CDR1 ENHRY, CDR2 SYGVKD. V was pared by 6 bases and J by 3 bases, with 11 bases between.

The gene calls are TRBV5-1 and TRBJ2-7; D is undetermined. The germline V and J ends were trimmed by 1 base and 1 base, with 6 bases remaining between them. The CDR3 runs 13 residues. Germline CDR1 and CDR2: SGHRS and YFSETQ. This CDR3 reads CASSLQQSYEQYF. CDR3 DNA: TGCGCCAGCAGCTTGCAACAGTCCTACGAGCAGTACTTC.

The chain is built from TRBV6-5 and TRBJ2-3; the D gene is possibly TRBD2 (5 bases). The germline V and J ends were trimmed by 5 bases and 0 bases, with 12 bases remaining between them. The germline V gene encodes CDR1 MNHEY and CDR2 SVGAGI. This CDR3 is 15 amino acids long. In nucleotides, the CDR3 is TGTGCCAGCAGTCCACTCCGGGGTAGCACAGATACGCAGTATTTT. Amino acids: CASSPLRGSTDTQYF.

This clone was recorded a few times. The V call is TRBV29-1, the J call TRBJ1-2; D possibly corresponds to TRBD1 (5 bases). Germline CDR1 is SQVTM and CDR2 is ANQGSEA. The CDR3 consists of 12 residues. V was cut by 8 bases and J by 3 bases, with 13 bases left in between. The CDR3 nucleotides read TGCAGCCCTCACAGGTTAGACTATGGCTACACCTTC. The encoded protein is CSPHRLDYGYTF.

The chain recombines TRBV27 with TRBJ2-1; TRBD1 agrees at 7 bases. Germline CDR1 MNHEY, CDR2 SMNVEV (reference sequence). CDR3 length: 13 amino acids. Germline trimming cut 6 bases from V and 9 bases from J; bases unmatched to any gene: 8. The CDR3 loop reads CASRLSGGGEQFF. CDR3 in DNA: TGTGCCAGCAGACTCTCAGGGGGTGGTGAGCAGTTCTTC.

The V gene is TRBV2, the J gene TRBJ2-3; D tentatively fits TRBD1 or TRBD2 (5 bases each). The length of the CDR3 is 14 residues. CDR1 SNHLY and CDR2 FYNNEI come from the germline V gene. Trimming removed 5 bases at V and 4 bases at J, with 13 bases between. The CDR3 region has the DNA TGTGCCAGCAGTACCGAATGGGGACCAGATACGCAGTATTTT. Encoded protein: CASSTEWGPDTQYF.

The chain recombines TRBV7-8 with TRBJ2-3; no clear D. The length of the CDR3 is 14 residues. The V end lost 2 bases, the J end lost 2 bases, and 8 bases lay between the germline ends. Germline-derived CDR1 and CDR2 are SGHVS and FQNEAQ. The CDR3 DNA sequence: TGTGCCAGCAGCTTACGACCCGACACAGATACGCAGTATTTT. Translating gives CASSLRPDTDTQYF.

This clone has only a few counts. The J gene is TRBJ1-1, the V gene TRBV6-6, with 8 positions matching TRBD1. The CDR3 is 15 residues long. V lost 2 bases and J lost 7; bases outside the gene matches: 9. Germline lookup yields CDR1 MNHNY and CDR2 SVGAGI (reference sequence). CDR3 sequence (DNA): TGTGCCAGCAGTTACGCAGGGCAGGGGGCAAGTGAAGCTTTCTTT. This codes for CASSYAGQGASEAFF.

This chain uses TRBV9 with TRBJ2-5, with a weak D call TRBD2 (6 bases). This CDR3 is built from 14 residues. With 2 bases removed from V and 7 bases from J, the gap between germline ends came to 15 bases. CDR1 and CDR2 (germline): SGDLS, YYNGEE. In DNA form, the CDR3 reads TGTGCCAGCAGCGTCCGGGACTGGCTAGGGACCCAGTACTTC. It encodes CASSVRDWLGTQYF.

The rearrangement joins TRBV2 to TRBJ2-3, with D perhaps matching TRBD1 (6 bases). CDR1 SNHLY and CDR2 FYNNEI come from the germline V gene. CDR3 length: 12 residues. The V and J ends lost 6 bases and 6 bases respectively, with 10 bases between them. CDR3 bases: TGTGCCAGCAGCGGGACAATCGATACGCAGTATTTT. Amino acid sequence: CASSGTIDTQYF.

The CDR3 loop reads CASSLLPRSGAYEQYF. Written as DNA, the CDR3 is TGTGCCAGCAGCTTGCTTCCGCGAAGCGGGGCCTACGAGCAGTACTTC. The V gene is TRBV5-6, the J gene TRBJ2-7; 7 bases fit TRBD2. V dropped 1 base and J dropped 2; count of bases not matched to a gene: 9. Germline V gene data show CDR1 as SGHDT and CDR2 as YYEEEE. CDR3 length equals 16 residues.